Only a few counts were recorded for the clone carrying this TCR beta chain. The antigen remains unidentified. This sample is drawn from a study of identical twins. Findings and limits, study-wide: Partly confounded zero-insertion analyses could result from invariant MAIT and iNKT cells. Twin-shared out-of-frame alpha sequences showed excess low generation probability.

One entry per CDR3 protein, called by TCRdb with MiXCR from the 5' RACE reads. The table has hundreds of thousands of distinct CDR3 sequences, 15% to 20% seen once. This sample also belongs to another study, concerning T cells expressing NK-cell markers. Per that paper: The study found these clonotypes also leading the CD3+CD56-NKG2C+ fraction in a few donors.

This clonotype was obtained from a woman aged 18-29 years in good health. Sample: PBMCs.

The CDR3 loop reads CASSYQGQGTGAEAFF. In nucleotides, the CDR3 is TGTGCCAGCAGTTACCAGGGACAGGGAACAGGAGCTGAAGCTTTCTTT. The chain is built from TRBV6-5 and TRBJ1-1; 9 bases fit TRBD1. Trimming cost V 2 bases and J 6 bases; bases outside gene matches: 10. From germline, CDR1 is MNHEY and CDR2 SVGAGI. This CDR3 has 16 amino acids.